The next 9 T cell receptor beta chains were all read from a single sample in a study of OX40 agonist ivuxolimab in advanced cancers. Libraries were prepared by immunoSEQ multiplex PCR; TCRdb keeps only in-frame clonotypes and omits some of them. The sample shows about 25,000 clones, 65% to 90% of them seen only once. The sample here was CD4+ or CD8+ T cells sorted from blood, taken in a trial of the OX40 agonist ivuxolimab. All receptors come from an adult with an advanced solid tumor such as melanoma, head and neck, liver or kidney cancer.

The CDR3 DNA reads TGCGCCAGCAGCCAAGTACAGGCGGATAATTACGAGCAGTACTTC. The encoded protein is CASSQVQADNYEQYF. V usage is TRBV4-1 and J usage is TRBJ2-5; possibly TRBD1 for D (5 bases). The DNA end is more similar to TRBJ2-7, so the J call may be wrong. Germline values: CDR1 MGHRA, CDR2 YSYEKL. CDR3 length: 15 amino acids.

The rearrangement joins TRBV7-9 to TRBJ2-5, with 7 bases fitting TRBD2. The J call is doubtful: the DNA matches TRBJ2-7 better. CDR1 and CDR2 from the germline V gene are SEHNR and FQNEAQ (reference sequence). This CDR3 region has 15 residues. The DNA for the CDR3 is TGTGCCAGCAGCCGCCCCCCCAGCGGGGATTACGAGCAGTACTTC. Its protein product is CASSRPPSGDYEQYF.

The chain has TRBV6-5 and TRBJ1-6; D not certain. There are 13 residues in the CDR3. V lost 6 bases and J lost 4, with 7 bases in between. CDR1 and CDR2 (germline): MNHEY, SVGAGI. This CDR3 reads CASRELYNSPLHF. For the CDR3, the DNA is TGTGCCAGCAGGGAACTTTATAATTCACCCCTCCACTTT.

V gene TRBV5-6 combines with J gene TRBJ1-5; possible D gene TRBD1, 6 bases. Germline values: CDR1 SGHDT, CDR2 YYEEEE. The CDR3 is 14 residues long. V gave up 1 base and J gave up 4 bases, with 9 bases separating them. The CDR3 region has the DNA TGTGCCAGCAGCTTGTTACAGGGAAATCAGCCCCAGCATTTT. Translated, it gives CASSLLQGNQPQHF.

The chain links TRBV6-1 to TRBJ2-3; D not certain. Germline-derived CDR1 and CDR2 are MNHNS and SASEGT. The CDR3 contains 14 residues. Trimming pared 0 bases from V and 3 bases from J, leaving 7 bases between. The CDR3, as DNA: TGTGCCAGCAGTGAAGCGACTCTGACAGATACGCAGTATTTT. Residues: CASSEATLTDTQYF.

J is TRBJ2-1 and V is TRBV27; D is possibly TRBD2 (5 bases). The CDR3 covers 15 residues. From germline, CDR1 is MNHEY and CDR2 SMNVEV (reference sequence). Trimming cost V 3 bases and J 3 bases, with 12 bases left between them. CDR3 loop: CASSLRPSYYNEQFF. CDR3 nucleotide sequence: TGTGCCAGCAGTTTGAGGCCTAGCTACTACAATGAGCAGTTCTTC.

The chain uses TRBV25-1 and TRBJ2-7, with D possibly TRBD1 on 6 matching bases. Germline V gene sequence: CDR1 MGHDK, CDR2 SYGVNS. The ends were cut back, 3 bases at V and 3 bases at J, with 12 bases in the middle. The CDR3 is made up of 14 amino acids. The chain's CDR3 is CASSDDMTGYEQYF. In DNA, the CDR3 is TGTGCCAGCAGTGATGATATGACAGGCTACGAGCAGTACTTC.

The chain is built from TRBV6-5 and TRBJ1-5; tentatively, D is TRBD1 (5 bases). V lost 2 bases and J 0 bases, leaving 8 bases between the germline ends. Germline V gene lookup returns CDR1 MNHEY and CDR2 SVGAGI. The CDR3 runs 15 residues. The CDR3 sequence: CASSYGTDSNQPQHF. For the CDR3, the DNA is TGTGCCAGCAGTTACGGGACGGATAGCAATCAGCCCCAGCATTTT.

This chain joins TRBV14 and TRBJ2-2, with a possible D match to TRBD1 (6 bases). The V end was cut by 3 bases, the J end by 6 bases, with 17 bases between. CDR3 size: 16 residues. The germline CDR1 and CDR2 sequences are SGHDN and FVKESK. CDR3 sequence: CASSQGWQGFAGELFF. CDR3 nucleotide sequence: TGTGCCAGCAGCCAGGGTTGGCAGGGGTTTGCCGGGGAGCTGTTTTTT.